These T cell receptor beta chains were read from a single sample in a study of TIL therapy for anti-PD-1-resistant metastatic lung cancer. The method was immunoSEQ multiplex PCR; TCRdb's version includes in-frame clones alone and lacks a portion of them. The table records 45,000 to 50,000 clones, over 65% of them present only once. The source material was tumor tissue, sampled at baseline. The receptors here all came from a person aged 25 to 80 with non-small cell lung cancer. The CDR3 runs from the conserved cysteine through the conserved F or W. The order of the fields is clone size, V gene, D gene, J gene, CDR3 protein, CDR3 DNA. D genes are given only for firm matches. Clone size is not always given. Where it is, it says once, few, many or a class for expanded clones.

abundance: NA; v_gene: TRBV7-2; d_gene: TRBD2; j_gene: TRBJ2-2; CDR3aa: CASSRVSRRGRSNTGELFF; CDR3nt: TGTGCCAGCAGCCGCGTTTCTCGGCGGGGGAGATCGAACACCGGGGAGCTGTTTTTT
abundance: NA; v_gene: TRBV11-3; d_gene: TRBD2; j_gene: TRBJ2-1; CDR3aa: CASSLGGLVGGEQFF; CDR3nt: TGTGCCAGCAGCTTAGGGGGACTAGTTGGGGGTGAGCAGTTCTTC
abundance: NA; v_gene: TRBV5-1; d_gene: NA; j_gene: TRBJ2-1; CDR3aa: CASSLTAQGELQFF; CDR3nt: TGCGCCAGCAGCTTGACCGCCCAGGGCGAACTACAGTTCTTC
abundance: NA; v_gene: TRBV7-2; d_gene: TRBD2; j_gene: TRBJ2-1; CDR3aa: CASSSRALAGGSSYNEQFF; CDR3nt: TGTGCCAGCAGCTCCCGGGCACTAGCGGGAGGGAGCTCCTACAATGAGCAGTTCTTC
abundance: NA; v_gene: TRBV6-6; d_gene: NA; j_gene: TRBJ1-4; CDR3aa: CASSYSGGEYEKLFF; CDR3nt: TGTGCCAGCAGTTACTCGGGAGGGGAGTATGAAAAACTGTTTTTT
abundance: NA; v_gene: TRBV28; d_gene: NA; j_gene: TRBJ1-3; CDR3aa: CASSGRPGNTIYF; CDR3nt: TGTGCCAGCAGCGGCCGGCCTGGAAACACCATATATTTT
abundance: NA; v_gene: TRBV7-9; d_gene: NA; j_gene: TRBJ2-2; CDR3aa: CASSSNRLDPGELFF; CDR3nt: TGTGCCAGCAGCTCAAACAGACTAGATCCCGGGGAGCTGTTTTTT
abundance: NA; v_gene: TRBV28; d_gene: NA; j_gene: TRBJ1-2; CDR3aa: CASSFLGAGGYTF; CDR3nt: TGTGCCAGCAGTTTTCTGGGGGCGGGTGGCTACACCTTC
abundance: NA; v_gene: TRBV19; d_gene: NA; j_gene: TRBJ1-5; CDR3aa: CASSIDLASRSNSNQPQHF; CDR3nt: TGTGCCAGTAGTATAGACCTCGCGAGTAGGTCAAATAGCAATCAGCCCCAGCATTTT
abundance: NA; v_gene: TRBV7-2; d_gene: TRBD1; j_gene: TRBJ2-2; CDR3aa: CASRQGTLNTGELFF; CDR3nt: TGTGCCAGCAGACAGGGGACACTGAACACCGGGGAGCTGTTTTTT
abundance: NA; v_gene: TRBV27; d_gene: TRBD1; j_gene: TRBJ1-5; CDR3aa: CASSLTGGYNQPQHF; CDR3nt: TGTGCCAGCAGTCTCACAGGGGGTTACAATCAGCCCCAGCATTTT
abundance: NA; v_gene: TRBV6-5; d_gene: NA; j_gene: TRBJ2-5; CDR3aa: CAISVDWDSETQYF; CDR3nt: TGTGCCATCAGTGTGGATTGGGACTCTGAGACCCAGTACTTC
abundance: once; v_gene: TRBV5-1; d_gene: NA; j_gene: TRBJ2-7; CDR3aa: CASSYQVWGEQYF; CDR3nt: TGCGCCAGCAGCTACCAGGTCTGGGGCGAGCAGTACTTC
abundance: NA; v_gene: TRBV12-1; d_gene: NA; j_gene: TRBJ2-2; CDR3aa: CASSAARGGAGTGELFF; CDR3nt: TGTGCCAGCAGCGCTGCCCGTGGGGGGGCTGGTACCGGGGAGCTGTTTTTT
abundance: NA; v_gene: TRBV5-1; d_gene: NA; j_gene: TRBJ2-5; CDR3aa: CASSPSGPKETQYF; CDR3nt: TGCGCCAGCAGCCCGTCGGGACCCAAAGAGACCCAGTACTTC
abundance: NA; v_gene: TRBV7-6; d_gene: TRBD2; j_gene: TRBJ2-5; CDR3aa: CASSFSTSGARETQYF; CDR3nt: TGTGCCAGCAGCTTCTCGACTAGCGGGGCTCGGGAGACCCAGTACTTC
abundance: NA; v_gene: TRBV23-1; d_gene: TRBD1; j_gene: TRBJ1-2; CDR3aa: CASSQRSPGGGYTF; CDR3nt: TGCGCCAGCAGTCAAAGGTCCCCAGGGGGTGGCTACACCTTC
abundance: NA; v_gene: TRBV4-3; d_gene: TRBD1; j_gene: TRBJ1-3; CDR3aa: CASSQGTGGFDTIYF; CDR3nt: TGCGCCAGCAGCCAAGGGACAGGGGGGTTTGACACCATATATTTT
abundance: few; v_gene: TRBV19; d_gene: NA; j_gene: TRBJ2-5; CDR3aa: CASSTWTGRDETQYF; CDR3nt: TGTGCCAGTAGTACTTGGACAGGGAGGGATGAGACCCAGTACTTC
abundance: NA; v_gene: TRBV5-1; d_gene: TRBD2; j_gene: TRBJ2-3; CDR3aa: CASSLGLAGTDTQYF; CDR3nt: TGCGCCAGCAGCTTAGGGCTAGCGGGCACAGATACGCAGTATTTT
abundance: NA; v_gene: TRBV27; d_gene: NA; j_gene: TRBJ2-3; CDR3aa: CASSPGDTDTQYF; CDR3nt: TGTGCCAGCAGCCCGGGGGACACAGATACGCAGTATTTT
abundance: once; v_gene: TRBV5-6; d_gene: NA; j_gene: TRBJ2-1; CDR3aa: CASWILDRRGRDEQFF; CDR3nt: TGTGCCAGCTGGATATTGGACAGGAGGGGCAGAGATGAGCAGTTCTTC
abundance: NA; v_gene: TRBV19; d_gene: TRBD1; j_gene: TRBJ2-7; CDR3aa: CASTGTGLSHEQYF; CDR3nt: TGTGCCAGTACCGGGACAGGGCTATCCCACGAGCAGTACTTC
abundance: NA; v_gene: TRBV27; d_gene: NA; j_gene: TRBJ2-2; CDR3aa: CASSSRLVSGELFF; CDR3nt: TGTGCCAGCAGTTCCCGACTAGTTTCGGGGGAGCTGTTTTTT
abundance: many; v_gene: TRBV9; d_gene: TRBD2; j_gene: TRBJ2-7; CDR3aa: CASSKRDLAGGVYEQYF; CDR3nt: TGTGCCAGCAGCAAGAGGGATCTAGCGGGAGGAGTTTACGAGCAGTACTTC
abundance: few; v_gene: TRBV10-3; d_gene: NA; j_gene: TRBJ1-1; CDR3aa: CAIRPSQNTEAFF; CDR3nt: TGTGCCATCAGACCCTCCCAGAACACTGAAGCTTTCTTT
abundance: NA; v_gene: TRBV6-5; d_gene: TRBD2; j_gene: TRBJ2-1; CDR3aa: CASSPGLASNEQFF; CDR3nt: TGTGCCAGCAGTCCGGGACTAGCGAGCAATGAGCAGTTCTTC
abundance: few; v_gene: TRBV4-3; d_gene: NA; j_gene: TRBJ1-5; CDR3aa: CASSQDMGGNQPQHF; CDR3nt: TGCGCCAGCAGCCAAGATATGGGGGGCAATCAGCCCCAGCATTTT
abundance: few; v_gene: TRBV6-4; d_gene: NA; j_gene: TRBJ1-6; CDR3aa: CASSDRGGSPLHF; CDR3nt: TGTGCCAGCAGTGACAGGGGGGGTTCACCCCTCCACTTT
abundance: NA; v_gene: TRBV5-6; d_gene: NA; j_gene: TRBJ2-7; CDR3aa: CASSLGPNRADEQYF; CDR3nt: TGTGCCAGCAGCTTGGGTCCCAACAGAGCTGACGAGCAGTACTTC
abundance: once; v_gene: TRBV6-1; d_gene: TRBD1; j_gene: TRBJ1-5; CDR3aa: CASSGRQGTSISNQPQHF; CDR3nt: TGTGCCAGCAGTGGCCGACAGGGAACTTCTATTAGCAATCAGCCCCAGCATTTT
abundance: once; v_gene: TRBV6-1; d_gene: NA; j_gene: TRBJ2-5; CDR3aa: CASSESGGPQTQYF; CDR3nt: TGTGCCAGCAGTGAATCTGGGGGGCCGCAGACCCAGTACTTC
abundance: once; v_gene: TRBV30; d_gene: NA; j_gene: TRBJ1-5; CDR3aa: CAWTFGNKDQPQHF; CDR3nt: TGTGCCTGGACTTTCGGGAATAAAGATCAGCCCCAGCATTTT
abundance: few; v_gene: TRBV6-6; d_gene: NA; j_gene: TRBJ2-5; CDR3aa: CASTYRDTGETQYF; CDR3nt: TGTGCCAGCACGTATCGGGACACAGGAGAGACCCAGTACTTC
abundance: once; v_gene: TRBV5-1; d_gene: NA; j_gene: TRBJ2-3; CDR3aa: CASSLDAGRTDTQYF; CDR3nt: TGCGCCAGCAGCTTGGACGCGGGCCGCACAGATACGCAGTATTTT
abundance: NA; v_gene: TRBV2; d_gene: TRBD1; j_gene: TRBJ1-6; CDR3aa: CASSEWDRNNSPLHF; CDR3nt: TGTGCCAGCAGTGAGTGGGACAGGAATAATTCACCCCTCCACTTT
abundance: NA; v_gene: TRBV7-2; d_gene: NA; j_gene: TRBJ2-5; CDR3aa: CASSPDRWDETQYF; CDR3nt: TGTGCCAGCAGCCCTGACAGGTGGGACGAGACCCAGTACTTC
abundance: NA; v_gene: TRBV20-1; d_gene: TRBD2; j_gene: TRBJ2-3; CDR3aa: CSAYTSGTQYF; CDR3nt: TGCAGTGCTTATACTAGCGGTACGCAGTATTTT
abundance: few; v_gene: TRBV2; d_gene: TRBD1; j_gene: TRBJ1-3; CDR3aa: CARTTGDSGNTIYF; CDR3nt: TGTGCCAGGACAACAGGGGACTCTGGAAACACCATATATTTT
abundance: once; v_gene: TRBV28; d_gene: TRBD1; j_gene: TRBJ2-2; CDR3aa: CASSLTQGVLNTGELFF; CDR3nt: TGTGCCAGCAGTTTAACCCAGGGGGTCCTTAACACCGGGGAGCTGTTTTTT
abundance: few; v_gene: TRBV5-1; d_gene: NA; j_gene: TRBJ1-5; CDR3aa: CASSSREQPQHF; CDR3nt: TGCGCCAGCAGCTCCAGGGAGCAGCCCCAGCATTTT
abundance: NA; v_gene: TRBV11-2; d_gene: NA; j_gene: TRBJ2-1; CDR3aa: CASTTRDGSYNEQFF; CDR3nt: TGTGCCAGCACGACGAGGGACGGCTCCTACAATGAGCAGTTCTTC
abundance: NA; v_gene: TRBV7-9; d_gene: NA; j_gene: TRBJ2-3; CDR3aa: CASSLGPGADTDTQYF; CDR3nt: TGTGCCAGCAGCTTAGGTCCGGGAGCCGACACAGATACGCAGTATTTT
abundance: NA; v_gene: TRBV4-1; d_gene: TRBD1; j_gene: TRBJ2-7; CDR3aa: CASSQAAQGDRTF; CDR3nt: TGCGCCAGCAGCCAAGCTGCCCAGGGGGATCGGACCTTC
abundance: NA; v_gene: TRBV13; d_gene: NA; j_gene: TRBJ2-5; CDR3aa: CASSLGTGGWAQYF; CDR3nt: TGTGCCAGCAGCTTAGGGACTGGGGGATGGGCCCAGTACTTC
abundance: few; v_gene: TRBV9; d_gene: NA; j_gene: TRBJ1-2; CDR3aa: CASSVEPHPNYGYTF; CDR3nt: TGTGCCAGCAGCGTAGAACCCCATCCTAATTATGGCTACACCTTC
abundance: few; v_gene: TRBV9; d_gene: TRBD2; j_gene: TRBJ2-1; CDR3aa: CASSVVASGSGEQFF; CDR3nt: TGTGCCAGCAGCGTAGTGGCTAGCGGGAGTGGTGAGCAGTTCTTC
abundance: NA; v_gene: TRBV7-9; d_gene: NA; j_gene: TRBJ1-6; CDR3aa: CASSPGLLGNSPLHF; CDR3nt: TGTGCCAGCAGCCCCGGGCTCCTGGGGAATTCACCCCTCCACTTT